A single T cell receptor beta chain is shown here with its context. Its antigen is still unknown. Combining a sample-barcoded 5' primer with a J-beta primer mix, a second PCR ran for roughly 6 to 12 cycles. Any given sample supplied a minimum of 2.5 million CDR3-containing paired-end reads. Each CDR3 protein gets one entry after TCRdb re-called the 5' RACE reads with MiXCR. Found here are 1.2 million to 1.5 million distinct CDR3 sequences, around 55% of them singletons; the top ten hold approximately 7%. The sample originates from a study of blood T cells in healthy people across ages. V lost 0 bases and J lost 2, with 3 bases in between. The CDR3 has 13 amino acids. The germline V gene encodes CDR1 MGHRA and CDR2 YSYEKL. Study results and limitations: Diversity of TCR beta per million T cells declined in a roughly linear way with age.

Isolated per sample were at least 7 million PBMCs. The source material was blood. The TCR sequence derives from a man between 18 and 29 years old in good health. The rearrangement joins TRBV4-1 to TRBJ2-3, with no clear D. CDR3 nucleotides: TGCGCCAGCAGCCAAGATGTCACAGATACGCAGTATTTT. Residues: CASSQDVTDTQYF.